This T cell receptor (beta chain) was retrieved from a study of PD-L1 blockade in urothelial cancer. Turning to the study itself: Blood drawn 3 weeks (second dose) and 6 weeks after treatment start was analyzed.

Patients had locally advanced or metastatic urothelial carcinoma. The table came from immunoSEQ multiplex PCR; TCRdb's copy has only in-frame clones and leaves some out. The sample includes roughly 90,000 clones, roughly nine tenths seen only once; the top ten take 8.5% to 9.5%. The sequencing here drew on PBMCs, taken around atezolizumab (anti-PD-L1) treatment. The sequence was obtained from a man aged 55 to 69 with urothelial cancer.

The CDR3 sequence is CASSKDREYEQFF. CDR3 nucleotides: TGTGCCAGCAGCAAGGACAGGGAATATGAGCAGTTCTTC. The chain recombines TRBV7-2 with TRBJ2-1, with 8 bases aligning to TRBD1. Per germline, CDR1 SGHTA and CDR2 FQGNSA. V shed 5 bases and J 8 bases; nucleotides not matched to a gene: 5. There are 13 residues in the CDR3.